This T cell receptor beta chain was documented in a study of response to subunit inactivated influenza vaccine. V was clipped by 2 bases and J by 1 base, with 8 bases between them. The CDR3 extends over 14 amino acids. This clonotype was observed a few times. TCRdb re-called the RT-PCR reads with MiXCR, one entry per CDR3 protein. The sample lists around 580,000 distinct CDR3 sequences, approximately 14% seen once, with over 8.5% in the top ten. The sample consisted of PBMCs from blood, taken approximately 12 days after vaccination. The rearrangement joins TRBV12-3 or TRBV12-4 to TRBJ1-1, with no clear D. The TCR sequence derives from a middle-aged man who received an inactivated influenza vaccine. Written as DNA, the CDR3 is TGTGCCAGCAGTTTACAGTCCGGGAACACTGAAGCTTTCTTT. Residues: CASSLQSGNTEAFF.